This T cell receptor (beta chain) was captured by sequencing in a study of CD8 T cells in Susac syndrome. Reverse transcription used 0.5 to 1 ug RNA and random hexamers. It was immunoSEQ multiplex PCR that amplified TCR beta CDR3 across 54 Vbeta and 13 Jbeta. TCRdb re-derived calls from the immunoSEQ multiplex PCR reads in MiXCR, one entry per CDR3 protein. The table lists roughly 400,000 distinct CDR3 sequences, 75% to 90% of them singletons. CD8+ and CD4+ T cells taken from blood had their TCR beta sequenced. In the multiple sclerosis control group, patients were treatment-naive and had stable or active relapsing-remitting disease. FACS enriched CD8+ TEMRA cells, while bulk CD8+ and CD4+ were negatively isolated. CDR3 length: 11 amino acids. Germline assignment: CDR1 MNHNS and CDR2 SASEGT. Trimming pared 2 bases from V and 5 bases from J, leaving 1 base between.

The sequence was collected from a human donor with multiple sclerosis. Specimen: CD8+ T cells from PBMCs. V usage is TRBV6-1 and J usage is TRBJ1-5, with D hard to call. CDR3 nucleotides: TGTGCCAGCAGTGAACATCAGCCCCAGCATTTT. Translated: CASSEHQPQHF.